This T cell receptor (beta chain) was recovered during a study of T cells in Graves' hyperthyroidism and ophthalmopathy. Study results and caveats: Most clonotypes expanded in thyroid above 0.001 were likewise present in blood.

This clonotype has ten or more counts. Its antigen is undetermined. This CDR3 has 12 residues. Germline V gene data show CDR1 as LNHDA and CDR2 as SQIVND (reference sequence). The V and J ends lost 3 bases and 3 bases respectively, with 6 bases between them. The source material, RNA transcripts, was used to amplify TCR beta CDR3 regions. The primer set for the first-round RT-PCR of the TCR CDR3 was HTBI. TCRdb processed the multiplex PCR reads anew with MiXCR; each CDR3 protein has one entry. The data show 600,000 to 750,000 distinct CDR3 sequences, roughly 17% seen once. The chain employs TRBV19 and TRBJ2-7; the D is unclear. The sequence was collected from a man in his forties or fifties with Graves' hyperthyroidism. Sequenced sample: blood. CDR3 DNA: TGTGCCAGTAGTATGGTAGGCTACGAGCAGTACTTC. Protein: CASSMVGYEQYF.